Below, one T cell receptor beta chain is given with its context. This clonotype appeared a few times. The clone's antigen remains unknown. Per-base quality was not reported, and no clone a single base away is much larger than it. Two rounds of multiplex PCR on genomic DNA were used to amplify the TCR beta CDR3 region. The first PCR round used primers specific to each TRBV and TRBJ gene, and the primer sequences were filed in Chinese patent CN105087789A. Universal primers were used in the second PCR round. The Roche High Pure PCR Template Preparation Kit was used to extract genomic DNA from the frozen PBMCs. An Illumina HiSeq 3000 was used to sequence the libraries paired-end with 151 bp reads. Regarding the original processing steps: CutAdapt was used to remove raw reads lacking the multiplex PCR primer sequences. Using PEAR, the high-quality paired reads were merged into contigs. TRB V, D and J gene segments were assigned to each contig with MiXCR by alignment to reference sequences. To remove sequencing errors, CDR3 sequences were clustered according to base quality and sequence similarity. Shannon entropy, normalized by the natural log of the productive TCR sequence number, served as the measure of diversity. Clonality was defined as one minus Shannon entropy divided by the natural log of the number of unique clonotypes. Progression-free survival cut-offs for repertoire metrics were chosen using the Youden index of ROC curves, with analyses run in R 3.5.3. The public reads were reprocessed in TCRdb via fastp at Q25 and MiXCR, keeping in-frame beta chains. Every entry covers one CDR3 protein and lists the most common genes and DNA from its rows. TCRdb, not the authors, supplied the V and J calls. The sample contains roughly 13,000 distinct CDR3 sequences, approximately 60% of them found a single time. The ten largest make up about a quarter of the sample.

The cysteine opens and the phenylalanine closes a CDR3 of 12 amino acids. The DNA shown is the 36-base CDR3, in frame from base 1. V is cut by 5 bases and J by 5 bases, and the space between the germline ends is 10 bases. According to the germline V gene (reference sequence), CDR1 reads SEHNR and CDR2 reads FQNEAQ. No patient had a history of other malignancies or prior chemotherapy or radiotherapy, and all had node-negative disease on CT and PET/CT. At each of two time points, approximately 5.9 milliliters of peripheral venous blood were collected into EDTA tubes. PBMCs were isolated by Ficoll-Paque Plus density-gradient centrifugation. Right after collection, samples were kept at -80 degrees C until analysis. This record belongs to a study of prognosis after radiotherapy for stage I lung cancer (dated by TCRdb to 2020 to 2022). Regarding the complete study: Between early 2018 and early 2019, fewer than 20 patients with stage I NSCLC were enrolled in Nanjing, China. In more than 13 patients the disease was a newly diagnosed primary stage I lung tumor, whereas 5 or 6 had oligometastatic NSCLC following surgical resection of the primary tumor. All patients were considered medically inoperable, owing to comorbidities in approximately 13 and refusal of surgery in about 7. Ages in the cohort of 13 men and about six women ranged from roughly 50 to 95 years, with a median of 74. Eleven to twelve patients had adenocarcinoma and several had squamous cell carcinoma as the tumor histology. SBRT was given in 3 to 5 fractions with a biologically effective dose of at least 100 Gy, using image-guided IMRT or VMAT. Concurrent therapy was not administered to any patient alongside SBRT. After SBRT, distant metastases developed in about 20% of the 19 patients at a median of about seven months, while the remaining 15 patients had no significant progression. The study profiled peripheral blood TCR beta repertoires from stage I NSCLC patients before and after stereotactic body radiotherapy and related them to distant failure. For each of the roughly 20 patients, one blood sample was taken before SBRT and one after, so the study sequenced about 38 samples in total.

Overall study results and their limits: After SBRT, the count of unique TCR clones dropped from a median of roughly 9,700 beforehand to 6,000 to 7,500 afterward (Wilcoxon paired P=0.011). Post-SBRT Shannon entropy and its change from baseline were lower in patients who developed distant metastases; baseline Shannon entropy was not associated with metastases. Whether the expanded TCR clones were tumor-specific was not determined. Limitations of the study included a small cohort and short follow-up, and the study findings need independent validation. Differences by metastasis status were reportedly seen in TRBV and TRBJ usage frequencies, involving two V genes at baseline and, after SBRT, roughly nine V genes and two J genes. None of the reported P values were adjusted for multiple comparisons.

This sample comprised PBMCs, obtained before or after stereotactic body radiation therapy (not recorded which). The chain couples TRBV7-9 to TRBJ2-7, with TRBD2 perhaps the D gene, on 5 matching bases. This clonotype was sampled from a donor aged 50 or older with non-small cell lung cancer. The sequence in DNA is TGTGCCAGCAGCGCGGACGGGGACGAGCAGTACTTC. This translates into CASSADGDEQYF.